This T cell receptor beta chain was recorded in a study of human versus mouse CDR3 diversity and MHC coevolution. Whole-study findings and limits: Human CDR3s averaged more deletions and insertions than mouse CDR3s. By iCHAO1, human TCR beta clonotypes numbered roughly 1.7 million, the most. Most of the three human donors had the lowest clonal inequality.

Sequenced by immunoSEQ multiplex PCR; TCRdb stores in-frame clones only, minus some. Here the sample spans tens of thousands of clones, less than 95% being singletons. Cells were CD45RO-negative CD62L-positive naive CD4 T cells sorted from PBMCs. With respect to this clone: Its cognate antigen is unknown.

The material sequenced was naive CD4+ T cells from blood. Subset noted: CD45RO-negative CD62L-positive naive CD4 T cells. The TCR sequence derives from a person aged 30 to 69 in good health.

The CDR3 protein is CASTEGGLITYEQYF. CDR3 nucleotide sequence: TGTGCCAGCACCGAAGGCGGACTTATTACCTACGAGCAGTACTTC. The J gene is TRBJ2-7, the V gene TRBV2, with D possibly being TRBD2 (5 bases). V was pared by 7 bases and J by 2 bases, with 18 bases between. CDR1 and CDR2 (germline): SNHLY, FYNNEI. The CDR3 spans 15 residues.